The 22 T cell receptor beta chains below all came from one sample that was sequenced in a study of CD8 T cells in Susac syndrome. Random hexamers served to reverse transcribe roughly 0.45 to 1 ug RNA. TCRdb re-analysed the immunoSEQ multiplex PCR reads in MiXCR, keeping a single row per CDR3 protein. There are under 550,000 distinct CDR3 sequences in the sample; more than 80% occur only once, and around 0.12% lies in the top ten. Sequencing was carried out using CD8+ T cells from PBMCs. The receptor source for this set is a human donor with multiple sclerosis.

This clonotype was seen more than once but under ten times. The chain is built from TRBV27 and TRBJ1-4; D is possibly TRBD1 (6 bases). The germline V gene encodes CDR1 MNHEY and CDR2 SMNVEV (reference sequence). V lost 1 base to trimming and J lost 6 bases, with 18 bases between them. CDR3 length equals 17 residues. This CDR3 reads CASSLFDTAGGHEKLFF. The CDR3, as DNA: TGTGCCAGCAGTTTATTCGACACCGCTGGGGGGCATGAAAAACTGTTTTTT.

This clonotype showed up just once. The chain combines TRBV30 with TRBJ2-7; the D call may be TRBD1 or TRBD2 (5 bases each). Germline lookup yields CDR1 GTSNPN and CDR2 SVGIG (reference sequence). Trimming shortened V by 6 bases and J by 3 bases, and 21 bases separated the two germline ends. The CDR3 has 15 amino acids. The CDR3 sequence is CACTSGTDRYYEQYF. Here the CDR3 DNA reads TGTGCCTGTACCTCCGGGACGGACCGTTACTACGAGCAGTACTTC.

J is TRBJ2-2 and V is TRBV24-1; D may be TRBD1 (6 bases). This CDR3 is built from 17 residues. The germline gives CDR1 KGHDR, CDR2 SFDVKD. The V and J ends lost 10 bases and 1 base respectively, with 21 bases between them. The CDR3 nucleotides are TGTGCCACAGACCCTACCGGGACACCGAGGAACACCGGGGAGCTGTTTTTT. Encoded protein: CATDPTGTPRNTGELFF.

V usage is TRBV3-1 and J usage is TRBJ1-2; 9 nucleotides align to TRBD1. J gave up 8 bases and V 5 bases, and 12 bases lay outside the gene matches. Germline V lookup: CDR1 LGHDT, CDR2 YNNKEL (reference sequence). The CDR3 totals 15 residues. The CDR3 DNA reads as TGTGCCAGCAGCACCGTGGACAGGGGATCGGGCGGCTACACCTTC. It specifies CASSTVDRGSGGYTF. Full variable domain (missing parts from reference TRBV3-1 and TRBJ1-2): DTAVSQTPKYLVTQMGNDKSIKCEQNLGHDTMYWYKQDSKKFLKIMFSYNNKELIINETVPNRFSPKSPDKAHLNLHINSLELGDSAVYFCASSTVDRGSGGYTFGSGTRLTVV.

The CDR3 spells CASSLSIQGQGSHEQYF. The CDR3 DNA is TGTGCCAGCAGTTTATCGATCCAGGGACAGGGATCCCACGAGCAGTACTTC. This sequence joins TRBV27 and TRBJ2-7; the match to TRBD1 covers 9 bases. Germline loops: CDR1 MNHEY, CDR2 SMNVEV (reference sequence). V lost 0 bases to trimming and J lost 5 bases; unmatched junction nucleotides: 11. CDR3 size: 17 residues.

The chain is built from TRBV28 and TRBJ2-7; TRBD1 agrees at 8 bases. This CDR3 spans 15 amino acids. Trimming at V came to 2 bases and at J to 4 bases, leaving 7 bases not matched to a gene. CDR1 is MDHEN, CDR2 SYDVKM, per germline. CDR3 DNA: TGTGCCAGCAGTTTACCCCCGGACAGGGAATACGAGCAGTACTTC. Translated, it gives CASSLPPDREYEQYF.

The table lists this clonotype with a few counts. The chain has TRBV12-2 and TRBJ2-7; the table gives TRBD1 as D, unverified against the DNA. TRBV12-2 is a documented pseudogene. The CDR3 loop spans 14 amino acids. Here the CDR3 reads CASRQGDSSYEQYF. In DNA, the CDR3 is TGTGCAAGTCGCCAGGGGGACAGTTCCTACGAGCAGTACTTC.

The chain uses TRBV19 and TRBJ1-1; perhaps TRBD1 as D (5 bases). The germline V gene encodes CDR1 LNHDA and CDR2 SQIVND (reference sequence). The CDR3 consists of 16 residues. Trimming removed 6 bases at V and 6 bases at J, with 23 bases between. The CDR3 DNA is TGTGCCAGTAGCGACGCAGACAGAGCTGCTAGACCTGAAGCTTTCTTT. Protein product: CASSDADRAARPEAFF.

This sequence joins TRBV7-9 and TRBJ2-7, with D possibly matching TRBD1 (5 bases). The CDR3 contains 14 residues. The germline V gene has CDR1 SEHNR and CDR2 FQNEAQ (reference sequence). Trimming removed 5 bases from V and 6 bases from J, with 17 bases in between. CDR3 protein: CASSPGPVQAEQYF. The DNA of the CDR3 is TGTGCCAGCAGCCCAGGGCCCGTCCAGGCCGAGCAGTACTTC. The variable domain in full, completed from reference TRBV7-9 and TRBJ2-7, reads DTGVSQNPRHKITKRGQNVTFRCDPISEHNRLYWYRQTLGQGPEFLTYFQNEAQLEKSRLLSDRFSAERPKGSFSTLEIQRTEQGDSAMYLCASSPGPVQAEQYFGPGTRLTVT.

The J gene is TRBJ2-1, the V gene TRBV6-5, with D uncertain. Germline lookup yields CDR1 MNHEY and CDR2 SVGAGI. The CDR3 has 13 residues. V was trimmed by 5 bases and J by 6 bases, leaving 11 bases between them. The CDR3 region is CASSSFVGNEQFF. In DNA, the CDR3 is TGTGCCAGCAGTAGTTTTGTGGGCAATGAGCAGTTCTTC.

V is TRBV2 and J is TRBJ2-7; D may match TRBD1 or TRBD2 (5 bases each). The CDR3 contains 15 residues. Deletions cut 4 bases from V and 2 bases from J, with 15 bases between. CDR1 is SNHLY and CDR2 is FYNNEI in the germline V gene. The CDR3 coding sequence is TGTGCCAGCAGTGGGCGACGGGACGCGGCCTACGAGCAGTACTTC. Translated: CASSGRRDAAYEQYF.

The DNA for the CDR3 is TGCGCCAGCAGCCAGGATTTTTGGGCCCCGCTCTACACAGATACGCAGTATTTT. This gives the protein CASSQDFWAPLYTDTQYF. This rearrangement joins TRBV4-1 to TRBJ2-3; D is unclear. Trimming took 3 bases from V and 2 from J, leaving 21 bases between them. Germline assignment: CDR1 MGHRA and CDR2 YSYEKL. The CDR3 has 18 amino acids.

The chain couples TRBV3-1 to TRBJ2-1, with D perhaps TRBD1 or TRBD2 (6 bases each). V was pared by 0 bases and J by 8 bases, with 14 bases between. The CDR3 contains 15 residues. Looked up from germline, CDR1 is LGHDT and CDR2 is YNNKEL (reference sequence). CDR3 in DNA: TGTGCCAGCAGCCAAGATAGGGGGGAGTTCCATGAGCAGTTCTTC. It encodes CASSQDRGEFHEQFF.

The chain links TRBV7-2 to TRBJ1-5; TRBD1 aligns across 7 bases. Germline loops: CDR1 SGHTA, CDR2 FQGNSA. CDR3 size: 14 residues. V lost 5 bases to trimming and J lost 3 bases; unmatched junction nucleotides: 4. The CDR3 sequence: CASSDDRVNQPQHF. The CDR3 DNA sequence: TGTGCCAGCAGCGATGACAGGGTCAATCAGCCCCAGCATTTT.

In the case of this clonotype: Its ends do not fully match the called genes, so a read error is possible. This chain uses TRBV5-1 with TRBJ1-1; D might be TRBD1 (5 bases). Germline CDR1 is SGHRS and CDR2 is YFSETQ. The CDR3 is made up of 14 amino acids. In DNA form, the CDR3 reads TGCGCCAGCAGCTCAATCGGACAAGGTGACGAGACACTCTTT. As protein: CASSSIGQGDETLF.

The chain joins TRBV10-2 to TRBJ2-7, with a possible D match to TRBD2 (6 bases). The V end was cut by 5 bases, the J end by 9 bases, with 20 bases between. CDR1 and CDR2 from the germline V gene are WSHSY and SAAADI. The CDR3 is made up of 14 amino acids. CDR3 nucleotide sequence: TGCGCCAGCAGTTACCGGGAGCCCGAGGTACCGCAGTACTTC. The encoded protein is CASSYREPEVPQYF.

The V call is TRBV6-2 or TRBV6-3, the J call TRBJ2-5; D unresolved. Trimming shortened V by 5 bases and J by 0 bases, and 16 bases separated the two germline ends. The CDR3 consists of 16 residues. Looked up from germline, CDR1 is MNHEY and CDR2 is SVGEGT. The CDR3 DNA reads as TGTGCCAGCAGTATACTTGGGCGGAGACACCAAGAGACCCAGTACTTC. Translation: CASSILGRRHQETQYF.

The chain couples TRBV3-1 to TRBJ1-4, with a possible D match to TRBD1 (5 bases). The V end was cut by 0 bases, the J end by 2 bases, with 10 bases between. The germline gives CDR1 LGHDT, CDR2 YNNKEL (reference sequence). This CDR3 has 16 amino acids. The CDR3 loop is CASSQDRDYTNEKLFF. CDR3 nucleotides: TGTGCCAGCAGCCAAGATCGGGACTATACTAATGAAAAACTGTTTTTT.

V and J are TRBV20-1 and TRBJ2-6; D unresolved. The CDR3 is made up of 17 amino acids. The germline V gene encodes CDR1 DFQATT and CDR2 SNEGSKA (reference sequence). The V gene lost 0 bases and the J gene lost 4 bases, with 16 bases spanning the gap. The CDR3 is CSARDTTGYRGANVLTF. The CDR3 bases are TGCAGTGCTAGAGATACTACGGGCTATAGGGGGGCCAACGTCCTGACTTTC.

The chain recombines TRBV15 with TRBJ2-3; 9 nucleotides line up with TRBD2. The length of the CDR3 is 17 residues. Germline lookup yields CDR1 LNHNV and CDR2 YYDKDF (reference sequence). The junction had 11 bases not matched to a gene; V was cut back by 0 bases and J by 7 bases. CDR3 in amino acids: CATSRDPASGKSNTQYF. DNA of the CDR3: TGTGCCACCAGCAGAGATCCAGCTAGCGGGAAGAGTAATACGCAGTATTTT. Using reference TRBV15 and TRBJ2-3 for the parts outside the CDR3, the full variable domain is DAMVIQNPRYQVTQFGKPVTLSCSQTLNHNVMYWYQQKSSQAPKLLFHYYDKDFNNEADTPDNFQSRRPNTSFCFLDIRSPGLGDTAMYLCATSRDPASGKSNTQYFGPGTRLTVL.

There are a few counts of this clonotype. The chain has TRBV25-1 and TRBJ1-2; 9 positions agree with TRBD1. This CDR3 is built from 13 residues. Germline V gene sequence: CDR1 MGHDK, CDR2 SYGVNS. The trim removed 5 bases at V and 5 bases at J, leaving 3 bases unmatched. This chain's CDR3 is CASSPGTGYGYTF. CDR3 in DNA: TGTGCCAGCAGTCCCGGGACAGGGTATGGCTACACCTTC.

The chain employs TRBV15 and TRBJ2-7, with a possible D match to TRBD2 (5 bases). This CDR3 is built from 14 residues. The germline CDR1 and CDR2 sequences are LNHNV and YYDKDF (reference sequence). V lost 3 bases, J lost 4 bases, and 13 bases lay in between. CDR3 loop: CATSRLEEPYEQYF. The CDR3, as DNA: TGTGCCACCAGCAGGCTGGAGGAACCTTACGAGCAGTACTTC.